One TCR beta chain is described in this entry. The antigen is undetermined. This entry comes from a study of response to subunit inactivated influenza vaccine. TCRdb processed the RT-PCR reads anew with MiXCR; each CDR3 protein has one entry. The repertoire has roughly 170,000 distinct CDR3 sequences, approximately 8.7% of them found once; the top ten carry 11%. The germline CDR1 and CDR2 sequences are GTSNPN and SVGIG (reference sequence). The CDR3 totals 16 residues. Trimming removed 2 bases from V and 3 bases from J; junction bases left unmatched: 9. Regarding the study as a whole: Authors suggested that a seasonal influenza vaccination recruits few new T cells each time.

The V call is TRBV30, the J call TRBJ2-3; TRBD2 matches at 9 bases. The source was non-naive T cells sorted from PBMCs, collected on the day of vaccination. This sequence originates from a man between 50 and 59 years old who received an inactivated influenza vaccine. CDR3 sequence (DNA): TGTGCCTGGAGTCGAGCGGGGGGTCAAAGAACAGATACGCAGTATTTT. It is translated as CAWSRAGGQRTDTQYF.